The 29 T cell receptor beta chains below come from one sample, sequenced in a study of PD-1 blockade in classical Hodgkin lymphoma (dated by TCRdb to the early 2020s). Libraries were built with the immunoSEQ multiplex PCR assay. Not all clones reach the TCRdb copy of this immuneACCESS table, which keeps in-frame sequences only. Checked studies attribute under half of the gap to unresolved V genes and leave the rest unexplained. This sample comprises just over 14,000 clones, around 82% of them detected only once. The ten largest clones represent roughly a quarter of the sample. In the paper's terms, the time point label means: cycle 2 day 1 (C2D1) of nivolumab. All trial patients had relapsed after autologous stem cell transplantation, with cohorts A, B and C differing in prior brentuximab vedotin exposure. The sample here was peripheral blood mononuclear cells (PBMCs), taken before the second cycle of nivolumab. Source of these receptors: a human donor with classical Hodgkin lymphoma.

This chain joins TRBV2 and TRBJ1-6; D not certain. Germline CDR1 is SNHLY and CDR2 is FYNNEI. The CDR3 totals 12 residues. With 6 bases removed from V and 5 bases from J, the gap between germline ends came to 5 bases. In DNA, the CDR3 is TGTGCCAGCAGACCAGATAATTCACCCCTCCACTTT. It translates to CASRPDNSPLHF. The whole variable domain, remainder taken from reference TRBV2 and TRBJ1-6, is EPEVTQTPSHQVTQMGQEVILRCVPISNHLYFYWYRQILGQKVEFLVSFYNNEISEKSEIFDDQFSVERPDGSNFTLKIRSTKLEDSAMYFCASRPDNSPLHFGNGTRLTVT.

This clone showed up just a few times. Written as DNA, the CDR3 is TGTGCCAGCAGCTTAGCGCAGGGCGGGGTTGAGACCCAGTACTTC. As protein: CASSLAQGGVETQYF. The rearrangement joins TRBV7-2 to TRBJ2-5, with D possibly TRBD2 on 6 matching bases. V was clipped by 0 bases and J by 5 bases, with 13 bases between them. In germline, CDR1 is SGHTA, CDR2 FQGNSA. The CDR3 runs to 15 residues.

This rearrangement joins TRBV6-6 to TRBJ1-1; possibly TRBD1 for D (6 bases). Germline values: CDR1 MNHNY, CDR2 SVGAGI (reference sequence). V shed 2 bases and J shed 8 bases, with 9 bases lying between them. CDR3 length equals 12 residues. The CDR3 loop reads CASSYQGIEAFF. CDR3 bases: TGTGCCAGCAGTTACCAGGGGATCGAAGCTTTCTTT.

The genes are TRBV5-1 and TRBJ2-1, with 11 bases matching TRBD2. The CDR3 covers 16 residues. With V trimmed by 4 bases and J by 5 bases, 8 bases remained unmatched. The germline gives CDR1 SGHRS, CDR2 YFSETQ. The CDR3 sequence is CASSLSGGALNNEQFF. The CDR3 bases are TGCGCCAGCAGCCTTAGCGGGGGGGCCCTAAACAATGAGCAGTTCTTC.

J is TRBJ2-3 and V is TRBV9, with D possibly TRBD1 on 6 matching bases. The V gene's germline CDR1 is SGDLS and CDR2 YYNGEE. The CDR3 runs 16 residues. V was trimmed by 0 bases and J by 2 bases, leaving 13 bases between them. The CDR3 sequence: CASSVGRGVNTDTQYF. CDR3 sequence (DNA): TGTGCCAGCAGCGTAGGCAGGGGAGTTAACACAGATACGCAGTATTTT. The full variable domain, rest sourced from reference TRBV9 and TRBJ2-3, is DSGVTQTPKHLITATGQRVTLRCSPRSGDLSVYWYQQSLDQGLQFLIQYYNGEERAKGNILERFSAQQFPDLHSELNLSSLELGDSALYFCASSVGRGVNTDTQYFGPGTRLTVL.

The rearrangement uses TRBV10-3 and TRBJ2-1, with D perhaps TRBD1 (6 bases). The germline V and J ends were trimmed by 9 bases and 1 base, with 13 bases remaining between them. CDR1 ENHRY and CDR2 SYGVKD come from the germline V gene. This CDR3 region has 14 residues. The chain's CDR3 is CAISAGDSYNEQFF. DNA of the CDR3: TGTGCCATTAGCGCAGGGGATTCCTACAATGAGCAGTTCTTC.

The chain carries TRBV5-4 and TRBJ2-7; tentatively, D is TRBD2 (7 bases). This CDR3 has 14 amino acids. Germline V lookup: CDR1 SGHNT, CDR2 YYREEE (reference sequence). The V gene lost 4 bases and the J gene lost 4 bases, with 15 bases spanning the gap. The CDR3, as DNA: TGTGCCAGCAGCACCAACGGGGGGCGGTACGAGCAGTACTTC. Residues: CASSTNGGRYEQYF.

This chain connects TRBV19 to TRBJ1-2, with 7 bases that match TRBD1. V lost 11 bases, J lost 7 bases, and 13 bases stayed unmatched. Germline V gives CDR1 LNHDA, CDR2 SQIVND (reference sequence). The length of the CDR3 is 13 residues. This chain's CDR3 is CAATTGRDIGYTF. Written as DNA, the CDR3 is TGTGCCGCCACGACAGGGAGGGACATTGGCTACACCTTC.

The chain links TRBV5-8 to TRBJ2-6; D gene ambiguous. The V end lost 0 bases, the J end lost 1 base, and 8 bases lay between the germline ends. Per germline, CDR1 SGHTS and CDR2 YDEGEE. The CDR3 extends over 16 amino acids. Written as DNA, the CDR3 is TGTGCCAGCAGCTTGGATCGTGGGTCTGGGGCCAACGTCCTGACTTTC. This encodes CASSLDRGSGANVLTF. The variable domain in full, with the rest retrieved from reference TRBV5-8 and TRBJ2-6, is EAGVTQSPTHLIKTRGQQATLRCSPISGHTSVYWYQQALGLGLQFLLWYDEGEERNRGNFPPRFSGRQFPNYSSELNVNALELEDSALYLCASSLDRGSGANVLTFGAGSRLTVL.

This clone was detected once. The chain recombines TRBV19 with TRBJ1-2, with TRBD1 matching 9 bases. The CDR3 is 17 residues long. CDR1 LNHDA and CDR2 SQIVND come from the germline V gene (reference sequence). J lost 6 bases, V lost 0 bases, and 11 bases had no gene match. The CDR3 sequence: CASSIDPPGQGRDGYTF. DNA of the CDR3: TGTGCCAGTAGTATAGACCCGCCGGGACAGGGACGCGATGGCTACACCTTC.

The CDR3 protein is CASSLFPGPSYEQYF. CDR3 DNA: TGTGCCAGCAGCTTATTTCCAGGGCCTTCCTACGAGCAGTACTTC. The chain employs TRBV11-2 and TRBJ2-7, with TRBD1 as a possible D gene (5 bases). V was trimmed by 2 bases and J by 1 base, leaving 12 bases between them. The CDR3 has 15 residues. CDR1 SGHAT and CDR2 FQNNGV come from the germline V gene.

The J gene is TRBJ2-1, the V gene TRBV7-2; D not certain. CDR3 length: 11 amino acids. V gave up 3 bases and J gave up 8 bases, with 5 bases separating them. Germline V lookup: CDR1 SGHTA, CDR2 FQGNSA. The CDR3 DNA follows: TGTGCCAGCAGCTTTCATCATGAGCAGTTCTTC. It encodes CASSFHHEQFF.

This clone was observed once. V gene TRBV19 combines with J gene TRBJ1-6; 7 bases fit TRBD1. Germline assignment: CDR1 LNHDA and CDR2 SQIVND (reference sequence). The J segment lost 2 bases and the V segment lost 6 bases, leaving 7 bases of the junction unmatched. The CDR3 is 16 residues long. CDR3 nucleotide sequence: TGTGCCAGTAGGGACAGGCGGGGGCCCTATAATTCACCCCTCCACTTT. It is translated as CASRDRRGPYNSPLHF.

The chain is built from TRBV29-1 and TRBJ2-7; TRBD1 matches 11 bases. The length of the CDR3 is 14 residues. Germline V lookup: CDR1 SQVTM, CDR2 ANQGSEA. Germline trimming cut 7 bases from V and 2 bases from J; bases unmatched to any gene: 7. The CDR3 DNA is TGCAGCGCCCTGGGACAGGGGGTTACCTACGAGCAGTACTTC. Amino acid sequence: CSALGQGVTYEQYF.

This clone was seen just once. The V call is TRBV10-2, the J call TRBJ2-5; D is unclear. CDR3 length equals 11 residues. Germline lookup yields CDR1 WSHSY and CDR2 SAAADI. Trimming removed 2 bases at V and 5 bases at J, with 3 bases between. CDR3 DNA: TGCGCCAGCAGTGAGAGGGAGACCCAGTACTTC. Its protein product is CASSERETQYF.

This chain links TRBV18 with TRBJ1-5; D remains ambiguous. The CDR3 extends over 14 amino acids. V lost 3 bases and J lost 4, with 10 bases in between. CDR1 is KGHSH, CDR2 LQKENI, per germline. CDR3 sequence (DNA): TGTGCCAGCTCACCTTCGGAGGAAAATCAGCCCCAGCATTTT. Its translation is CASSPSEENQPQHF.

J is TRBJ2-1 and V is TRBV7-2; possible D gene TRBD1, 5 bases. Germline CDR1 is SGHTA and CDR2 is FQGNSA. This CDR3 has 15 residues. The V gene lost 1 base and the J gene lost 9 bases, with 16 bases spanning the gap. CDR3 sequence: CASSLVSRDSAEQFF. The CDR3 bases are TGTGCCAGCAGCTTAGTCTCTCGAGACAGCGCTGAGCAGTTCTTC.

There are a few counts of this clone. This chain uses TRBV5-4 with TRBJ1-2; tentatively, D is TRBD1 (5 bases). V lost 0 bases and J 4 bases, leaving 7 bases between the germline ends. This CDR3 is built from 13 residues. Germline CDR1 and CDR2: SGHNT and YYREEE (reference sequence). The CDR3 region has the DNA TGTGCCAGCAGCTTGGGGGACGGCTATGGCTACACCTTC. Translated: CASSLGDGYGYTF.

The J gene is TRBJ1-3, the V gene TRBV12-5, with a possible D match to TRBD1 (6 bases). The CDR3 extends over 17 amino acids. CDR1 LGHNT and CDR2 FRNRAP come from the germline V gene. V gave up 6 bases and J gave up 3 bases, with 21 bases separating them. The CDR3 region has the DNA TGTGCTAGTGGGACAGGATTTAGGTATTTTTATGGAAACACCATATATTTT. Its protein product is CASGTGFRYFYGNTIYF.

The chain joins TRBV7-9 to TRBJ1-5, with D uncertain. This CDR3 has 18 residues. Germline assignment: CDR1 SEHNR and CDR2 FQNEAQ (reference sequence). Trimming took 2 bases from V and 5 from J, leaving 22 bases between them. The CDR3 coding sequence is TGTGCCAGCAGCTTATCATCCGGGCCGTCTGGTCTTTATCAGCCCCAGCATTTT. Translating gives CASSLSSGPSGLYQPQHF.

The chain carries TRBV29-1 and TRBJ2-1; 11 bases line up with TRBD1. The CDR3 totals 15 residues. J was trimmed by 4 bases and V by 5 bases; bases with no gene match: 7. Germline assignment: CDR1 SQVTM and CDR2 ANQGSEA. For the CDR3, the DNA is TGCAGCGTTCGCCGGGACAGGGGGTATTACAATGAGCAGTTCTTC. It is translated as CSVRRDRGYYNEQFF.

The chain recombines TRBV6-5 with TRBJ1-5, with no clear D. CDR1 is MNHEY and CDR2 is SVGAGI in the germline V gene. V dropped 7 bases and J dropped 0 bases, with 13 bases sitting between them. The CDR3 is 15 residues long. CDR3 residues: CASKQSGVSNQPQHF. The CDR3, as DNA: TGTGCCAGCAAACAATCTGGGGTTAGCAATCAGCCCCAGCATTTT.

CDR3 bases: TGTGCCAGCAGTTACGGGACAGAAATCACTGAAGCTTTCTTT. Protein sequence: CASSYGTEITEAFF. This chain joins TRBV6-6 and TRBJ1-1, with 7 bases lining up with TRBD1. Germline CDR1 is MNHNY and CDR2 is SVGAGI (reference sequence). The V gene end was trimmed by 2 bases and the J gene end by 4 bases; junction bases not matched to a gene: 4. There are 14 residues in the CDR3.

This clone is medium-sized in the sample. This sequence joins TRBV2 and TRBJ1-6, with 7 positions matching TRBD1. The CDR3 has 15 amino acids. J lost 7 bases, V lost 5 bases, and 8 bases had no gene match. Germline CDR1 reads SNHLY; CDR2 reads FYNNEI. The CDR3 bases are TGTGCCAGCAGTTCTATGACAGGGCAGAATTCACCCCTCCACTTT. It encodes CASSSMTGQNSPLHF.

The rearrangement links TRBV7-6 to TRBJ2-7; D not resolved. Germline V gene sequence: CDR1 SGHVS, CDR2 FNYEAQ. The V end lost 2 bases, the J end lost 5 bases, and 10 bases lay between the germline ends. This CDR3 region has 13 residues. In nucleotides, the CDR3 is TGTGCCAGCAGCTTAAATGAAGGGAACGAGCAGTACTTC. Translating it yields CASSLNEGNEQYF.

This clone has just one count. J is TRBJ1-6 and V is TRBV19; no definite D call. Germline lookup yields CDR1 LNHDA and CDR2 SQIVND (reference sequence). Trimming cost V 1 base and J 1 base, with 11 bases left between them. The CDR3 is 17 amino acids. As DNA, the CDR3 is TGTGCCAGTAGTATAGCTGGCGGGGATTCCTATAATTCACCCCTCCACTTT. This encodes CASSIAGGDSYNSPLHF.

The genes are TRBV10-2 and TRBJ2-1, with D hard to call. V was trimmed by 8 bases and J by 0 bases, leaving 11 bases between them. The CDR3 totals 14 residues. Germline loops: CDR1 WSHSY, CDR2 SAAADI. DNA for the CDR3: TGCGCCAGCCAGGAGTACCTCTCCTACAATGAGCAGTTCTTC. Protein product: CASQEYLSYNEQFF.

This sequence joins TRBV6-5 and TRBJ1-5; D uncertain. Trimming left V 4 bases short and J 5 bases short, with 9 bases between. The length of the CDR3 is 13 residues. CDR1 and CDR2 from the germline V gene are MNHEY and SVGAGI. CDR3 in amino acids: CASSLRVDQPQHF. The CDR3 DNA is TGTGCCAGCAGTTTAAGGGTGGATCAGCCCCAGCATTTT.

The chain recombines TRBV9 with TRBJ1-1; D might be TRBD1 (5 bases). Trimming removed 3 bases at V and 8 bases at J, with 17 bases between. Germline V CDR1 and CDR2: SGDLS, YYNGEE. The CDR3 length is 14 residues. The CDR3 sequence is CASSGEWRGREAFF. DNA of the CDR3: TGTGCCAGCAGCGGAGAGTGGAGGGGAAGGGAAGCTTTCTTT.